The present TCR beta chain was sequenced within a study of T cells in Graves' hyperthyroidism and ophthalmopathy. Study-level points and caveats: A median about 6 months before onset, the model predicted ophthalmopathy. Ophthalmopathy was distinguished from stable hyperthyroidism by 13 V-J signatures.

Amplified TCR beta CDR3 regions came from RNA transcripts. TCR CDR3 regions were first amplified by RT-PCR with HTBI primers. TCRdb reprocessed the multiplex PCR reads via MiXCR and lists one record per CDR3 protein. Of hundreds of thousands of distinct CDR3 sequences in the sample, 14% were seen once. As for this clonotype: Its antigen is not known.

Graves' hyperthyroidism without ophthalmopathy progression within 18 months was termed stable. Hyperthyroidism in the patients, aged 18 to 65, was newly diagnosed and under 2 months in duration. The CDR3 runs to 16 residues. Trimming at V came to 3 bases and at J to 4 bases, leaving 10 bases not matched to a gene. Germline values: CDR1 MNHNS, CDR2 SASEGT. This chain joins TRBV6-1 and TRBJ2-7; the match to TRBD1 covers 9 bases. The sample was blood. This TCR came from a young woman with Graves' hyperthyroidism. The CDR3 loop is CASSDRAPGQGYEQYF. Here the CDR3 DNA reads TGTGCCAGCAGTGACAGGGCCCCGGGACAGGGTTACGAGCAGTACTTC.